A selection of T cell receptor beta chains follows, all from one sample in a study of T cell responses to AZD1222 COVID-19 vaccine. The method was immunoSEQ multiplex PCR; TCRdb's version includes in-frame clones alone and lacks a portion of them. The table has some 100,000 clones, more than 75% seen once. This specimen consisted of peripheral blood, obtained on day 0 of AZD1222 vaccination. The receptors originated from an adult in good health. The conserved cysteine and the conserved F or W are not part of the CDR3 here. Not every row has a clone size; where given, it reads once, few, many or a size class.

J | V | size | CDR3
TRBJ2-3 | TRBV6-4 | NA | ASSASGLERGRINTQY
TRBJ2-1 | TRBV7-7 | NA | ASSTGLYNEQF
TRBJ2-6 | TRBV2 | NA | ASQAGTGRTTGANVLT
TRBJ2-7 | TRBV27 | NA | ASMGTGTYEQY
TRBJ1-2 | TRBV6-5 | NA | ASSYAGSGGYT
TRBJ1-1 | TRBV2 | NA | ASRSDRMNTEAF
TRBJ2-1 | TRBV3-1/TRBV3-2 | NA | ASSQGGAYNEQF
TRBJ1-4 | TRBV5-1 | NA | ASSLTGSIDEKLF
TRBJ1-5 | TRBV6-5 | NA | ASSYSGWGQPQH
TRBJ1-5 | TRBV12-3/TRBV12-4 | NA | ASSLFPGTQH
TRBJ1-5 | TRBV5-5 | NA | ASSFGPVSNQPQH
TRBJ2-1 | TRBV5-1 | NA | ASSLVPLNNEQF
TRBJ2-3 | TRBV5-1 | NA | ASSSGVSGAGTDTQY
TRBJ2-2 | TRBV4-1 | NA | ARRDRGGTGELF
TRBJ2-3 | TRBV5-1 | NA | ASSFSPQGARTDTQY
TRBJ2-1 | TRBV5-1 | once | ASSLESSGGFNEQF
TRBJ1-2 | TRBV6-1 | NA | ASSEGQGAGGYT
TRBJ2-7 | TRBV9 | NA | ASSTSAGGPYEQY
TRBJ1-2 | TRBV9 | NA | ASRRDGDGYT
TRBJ1-1 | TRBV29-1 | NA | SVETQGELSEAF
TRBJ1-2 | TRBV4-1 | NA | ASSQGEGAYGYT
TRBJ2-1 | TRBV19 | NA | ASRWGSDRF
TRBJ2-7 | TRBV27 | NA | ASSPMQGAGGPYEQY
TRBJ1-4 | TRBV19 | few | ASSMGTDRVGKLF
TRBJ2-4 | TRBV13 | NA | ASSPTQGRNIQY
TRBJ2-5 | TRBV5-1 | NA | ASSLADRKQETQY
TRBJ1-1 | TRBV6-5 | NA | ASRDRGGTEAF
TRBJ1-5 | TRBV10-3 | NA | AISEDRDNQPQH
TRBJ1-5 | TRBV29-1 | few | SPGPIGENQPQH
TRBJ2-3 | TRBV4-1 | NA | ASSQAFGLTTDTQY
TRBJ2-3 | TRBV7-9 | NA | ASSNGLAATYTSTDTQY
TRBJ1-1 | TRBV27 | NA | ASRVPGLTLNTEAF
TRBJ1-5 | TRBV12-3/TRBV12-4 | NA | ASSLASNQPQH
TRBJ1-5 | TRBV6-2/TRBV6-3 | NA | ASSFDRGSNQPQH
TRBJ1-1 | TRBV24-1 | NA | ATSDGGEAF
TRBJ2-7 | TRBV10-1 | NA | ASSDKPFYEQY
TRBJ1-2 | TRBV2 | NA | ASSVWANYGYT
TRBJ2-5 | TRBV18 | NA | ASSPTNRVGEATQY
TRBJ2-7 | TRBV7-9 | NA | ASSLQASPYEQY
TRBJ2-1 | TRBV6-6 | NA | ASSYINEQF
TRBJ1-2 | TRBV24-1 | once | ATSDSRGPNSYGYT
TRBJ2-7 | TRBV5-1 | NA | ASSTDGGLSYEQY
TRBJ1-1 | TRBV10-3 | NA | AIKRGEENTEAF
TRBJ1-1 | TRBV7-9 | NA | ASSLFPGQMNTEAF
TRBJ2-2 | TRBV3-1/TRBV3-2 | NA | ASSQDYGELF
TRBJ2-7 | TRBV11-2 | NA | ASSLLVRTYEQY
TRBJ2-3 | TRBV5-1 | NA | ASRGGGTSTDTQY
TRBJ2-3 | TRBV7-8 | NA | ASSPTGADTDTQY
TRBJ2-1 | TRBV5-8 | NA | ASSFHFGGAVNEQF